These 17 T cell receptor beta chains originate from one sample sequenced in a study of T cell repertoires in cytomegalovirus infection. TCRdb ran MiXCR on the reads and lists one entry per CDR3 protein. The data show a few hundred thousand distinct CDR3 sequences, roughly an eighth seen once. Source material: PBMCs. The receptors stem from a human donor in good health (CMV status not recorded). Some clones in this sample may be carry-over from other donors' samples.

The chain combines TRBV5-5 with TRBJ2-4; D is ambiguous. With 0 bases removed from V and 7 bases from J, the gap between germline ends came to 8 bases. CDR3 length equals 13 residues. Germline loops: CDR1 SGHKS, CDR2 YYEKEE (reference sequence). CDR3 amino acids: CASSLAVDNIQYF. The CDR3 DNA sequence: TGTGCCAGCAGCTTGGCGGTTGACAACATTCAGTACTTC.

This clonotype was observed at least ten times. The CDR3: CASSQGELADTQYF. DNA of the CDR3: TGTGCCAGCAGCCAAGGAGAGTTGGCAGATACGCAGTATTTT. The chain recombines TRBV3-1 with TRBJ2-3; D remains unclear. The CDR3 runs to 14 residues. Trimming removed 1 base from V and 4 bases from J, with 9 bases in between. Per the germline V gene, CDR1 is LGHDT and CDR2 is YNNKEL (reference sequence).

This clonotype was counted only a few times. The gene calls are TRBV20-1 and TRBJ1-1; no reliable D call. V lost 6 bases and J lost 0, with 14 bases in between. This CDR3 comprises 14 residues. CDR1 is DFQATT and CDR2 is SNEGSKA in the germline V gene (reference sequence). This CDR3 reads CSAKREGLNTEAFF. The CDR3 DNA reads TGCAGTGCCAAACGCGAAGGGTTGAACACTGAAGCTTTCTTT.

The chain recombines TRBV3-1 with TRBJ2-7; D gene uncertain. Germline CDR1 is LGHDT and CDR2 is YNNKEL (reference sequence). Trimming cost V 2 bases and J 4 bases, with 6 bases left between them. CDR3 size: 12 residues. The CDR3 sequence is CASSQTDYEQYF. As DNA, the CDR3 is TGTGCCAGCAGCCAAACTGATTACGAGCAGTACTTC.

This chain uses TRBV15 with TRBJ2-2; D unresolved. The germline V gene encodes CDR1 LNHNV and CDR2 YYDKDF (reference sequence). The V end was cut by 8 bases, the J end by 3 bases, with 10 bases between. This CDR3 spans 13 amino acids. CDR3 sequence reads: CATPRRDTGELFF. Here the CDR3 DNA reads TGTGCCACCCCCCGCCGTGACACCGGGGAGCTGTTTTTT.

The sample holds many counts of this clonotype. The chain has TRBV7-9 and TRBJ1-4; D remains unclear. CDR1 SEHNR and CDR2 FQNEAQ come from the germline V gene (reference sequence). CDR3 length equals 17 residues. Trimming left V 1 base short and J 0 bases short, with 12 bases between. The CDR3 DNA sequence: TGTGCCAGCAGCTTAGAAGGCCAGATCTCAACTAATGAAAAACTGTTTTTT. This translates into CASSLEGQISTNEKLFF.

This clonotype was seen only a few times. This sequence joins TRBV20-1 and TRBJ2-2; no firm D call. The CDR3 has 13 amino acids. V was shortened by 3 bases and J by 3 bases, with 8 bases between the two germline ends. The germline V gene has CDR1 DFQATT and CDR2 SNEGSKA (reference sequence). The CDR3 sequence is CSASGRYTGELFF. The CDR3 region has the DNA TGCAGTGCTAGCGGTCGGTACACCGGGGAGCTGTTTTTT.

This clonotype was found many times. This sequence joins TRBV7-2 and TRBJ2-7; TRBD1 is a possible D gene (6 bases). The CDR3 is 14 residues long. CDR1 and CDR2 (germline): SGHTA, FQGNSA. Deletions cut 5 bases from V and 0 bases from J, with 11 bases between. As DNA, the CDR3 is TGTGCCAGCAGCCTCGGACAGTTCTCCTACGAGCAGTACTTC. Protein sequence: CASSLGQFSYEQYF.

This clonotype was counted ten times or more. The rearrangement joins TRBV4-2 to TRBJ2-1, with D perhaps matching TRBD2 (6 bases). The germline V and J ends were trimmed by 1 base and 2 bases, with 12 bases remaining between them. The CDR3 is 16 residues long. Looked up from germline, CDR1 is LGHNA and CDR2 is YNFKEQ. The CDR3 loop reads CASSQAVLAPYNEQFF. CDR3 in DNA: TGTGCCAGCAGCCAAGCTGTACTAGCTCCCTACAATGAGCAGTTCTTC.

This clonotype has a handful of counts. The J gene is TRBJ2-7, the V gene TRBV29-1, with 9 bases aligning to TRBD2. CDR1 is SQVTM and CDR2 is ANQGSEA in the germline V gene. This CDR3 spans 15 amino acids. Trimming cost V 6 bases and J 3 bases; bases outside gene matches: 12. In DNA, the CDR3 is TGCAGCGTGAGGCCCTTAGCGGGAGACTTCTACGAGCAGTACTTC. Its translation is CSVRPLAGDFYEQYF.

This clonotype was found a few times. The chain joins TRBV29-1 to TRBJ1-1; 10 positions match TRBD1. With V trimmed by 7 bases and J by 2 bases, 4 bases remained unmatched. CDR3 length equals 13 residues. Germline V gives CDR1 SQVTM, CDR2 ANQGSEA. DNA of the CDR3: TGCAGCGCCCGGACAGGGGGAAACACTGAAGCTTTCTTT. Translating gives CSARTGGNTEAFF.

This clonotype was seen a handful of times. The chain employs TRBV27 and TRBJ2-7; unclear D gene. This CDR3 contains 15 residues. Germline lookup yields CDR1 MNHEY and CDR2 SMNVEV (reference sequence). V dropped 3 bases and J dropped 3 bases, with 15 bases sitting between them. The CDR3 loop reads CASSLVAIPIYEQYF. CDR3 DNA: TGTGCCAGCAGTTTGGTTGCAATTCCCATCTACGAGCAGTACTTC.

This rearrangement joins TRBV20-1 to TRBJ2-5; no reliable D call. Germline V gene sequence: CDR1 DFQATT, CDR2 SNEGSKA (reference sequence). There are 12 residues in the CDR3. Between the trimmed V and J ends, which lost 0 bases and 9 bases, there was a span of 11 bases. Here the CDR3 DNA reads TGCAGTGCTAGAGAAATCGAGTGGGCCCAGTACTTC. Its translation: CSAREIEWAQYF.

CDR3: CSARVEGGLYGYTF. The CDR3 coding sequence is TGCAGTGCTAGAGTCGAAGGGGGACTCTATGGCTACACCTTC. The J gene is TRBJ1-2, the V gene TRBV20-1; tentatively, D is TRBD1 (6 bases). Germline V gives CDR1 DFQATT, CDR2 SNEGSKA (reference sequence). The CDR3 runs to 14 residues. The V gene lost 1 base and the J gene lost 4 bases, with 13 bases spanning the gap.

This clonotype was found many times. V and J are TRBV11-2 and TRBJ2-5; TRBD1 agrees at 10 bases. The CDR3 has 15 amino acids. Germline CDR1 reads SGHAT; CDR2 reads FQNNGV. With V trimmed by 5 bases and J by 5 bases, 8 bases remained unmatched. The CDR3 loop reads CASSGGQGRRETQYF. CDR3 coding DNA: TGTGCCAGCAGCGGGGGACAGGGGAGGAGGGAGACCCAGTACTTC.

This clonotype was seen ten or more times. One end of the junction varies from germline; a read error may be responsible. This sequence joins TRBV5-6 and TRBJ1-2; D unresolved. The germline gives CDR1 SGHDT, CDR2 YYEEEE. The CDR3 covers 15 residues. The CDR3 is CASSRDTGRPQELAF. The CDR3 DNA sequence: TGTGCCAGCAGCCGAGACACTGGACGTCCTCAAGAGCTAGCCTTC. The whole variable domain, filled in from reference TRBV5-6 and TRBJ1-2, reads DAGVTQSPTHLIKTRGQQVTLRCSPKSGHDTVSWYQQALGQGPQFIFQYYEEEERQRGNFPDRFSGHQFPNYSSELNVNALLLGDSALYLCASSRDTGRPQELAFGSGTRLTVV.

Many counts were recorded for this clonotype. The chain recombines TRBV7-2 with TRBJ2-7, with TRBD1 identical over 8 bases. Germline V gene lookup returns CDR1 SGHTA and CDR2 FQGNSA. Trimming at V came to 2 bases and at J to 3 bases, leaving 9 bases not matched to a gene. The length of the CDR3 is 16 residues. The chain's CDR3 is CASSLSPGQDYYEQYF. For the CDR3, the DNA is TGTGCCAGCAGCTTAAGCCCGGGACAGGACTACTACGAGCAGTACTTC.